This T cell receptor (beta chain) was observed in a study of shared T cell receptors in the human thymus. The CDR3 covers 11 residues. Germline CDR1 is MNHEY and CDR2 is SVGAGI. V lost 4 bases to trimming and J lost 12 bases, with 12 bases between them. The repertoire was sequenced with immunoSEQ multiplex PCR; TCRdb's copy has only in-frame clones and lacks some. Of more than 550,000 clones listed, 80% to 90% are singletons. This clone was recorded once. This sample also appeared in a second study, on human thymus T cells. That source reports: Thymus pieces cut out during corrective heart surgery were the tissue that was used. Apparent skewing of V and J gene usage characterized both thymic and blood repertoires. Related studies noted strongly shared thymic repertoires across unrelated people.

The TCR originated in a boy under two years old with a congenital heart defect. The rearrangement uses TRBV6-5 and TRBJ1-1; D remains unclear. The sequenced sample consisted of thymocytes. The CDR3 nucleotides read TGTGCCAGCAGTTCGAGGTCCGTGACTTTCTTT. Translation gives CASSSRSVTFF.